The 29 T cell receptor beta chains listed next were all sequenced from one sample in a study of identical twins. Each CDR3 protein gets one entry after TCRdb re-called the 5' RACE reads with MiXCR. This sample has about 700,000 distinct CDR3 sequences, with around 6% found just once. The sequencing sample was made of naive T cells sorted from blood. These receptors all stem from a young man in good health.

In this sample, this clonotype turned up a few times. The chain uses TRBV4-2 and TRBJ2-1, with a possible D match to TRBD2 (5 bases). CDR1 and CDR2 from the germline V gene are LGHNA and YNFKEQ. Trimming cost V 4 bases and J 3 bases, with 10 bases left between them. CDR3 length: 14 amino acids. The CDR3, as DNA: TGTGCCAGCAGCCGGATCGGGGACTACAATGAGCAGTTCTTC. Protein sequence: CASSRIGDYNEQFF.

V gene TRBV6-1 combines with J gene TRBJ1-5, with 7 bases matching TRBD1. This CDR3 spans 15 amino acids. Losses at the gene ends were 6 bases for V and 1 base for J; bases not matched to a gene: 6. Germline CDR1 reads MNHNS; CDR2 reads SASEGT. This CDR3 reads CASRRNRGSNQPQHF. CDR3 bases: TGTGCCAGCAGGAGGAACAGGGGAAGCAATCAGCCCCAGCATTTT.

This clonotype was counted many times. The rearrangement joins TRBV12-3 or TRBV12-4 to TRBJ2-2; D is possibly TRBD2 (6 bases). This CDR3 region has 12 residues. V gave up 7 bases and J gave up 8 bases, with 11 bases separating them. The CDR3 DNA follows: TGTGCCAGCACCCGGGAGCTAGGGGAGCTGTTTTTT. Its translation is CASTRELGELFF.

This clonotype was observed at least ten times. V usage is TRBV12-3 or TRBV12-4 and J usage is TRBJ1-1, with D unclear. The CDR3 extends over 13 amino acids. V dropped 6 bases and J dropped 11 bases, with 19 bases sitting between them. The CDR3 spells CASSPLSFPRAFF. The CDR3 DNA is TGTGCCAGCAGCCCACTATCATTCCCTCGGGCTTTCTTT.

The chain links TRBV6-1 to TRBJ2-6, with TRBD2 matching over 7 bases. Germline lookup yields CDR1 MNHNS and CDR2 SASEGT. Germline trimming cut 7 bases from V and 2 bases from J; bases unmatched to any gene: 2. The CDR3 is 14 amino acids. The CDR3 loop reads CASKLATGANVLTF. As DNA, the CDR3 is TGTGCCAGCAAACTAGCGACTGGGGCCAACGTCCTGACTTTC.

This chain joins TRBV27 and TRBJ2-7; 11 bases are a match to TRBD2. Germline V gene lookup returns CDR1 MNHEY and CDR2 SMNVEV (reference sequence). The CDR3 runs 16 residues. V lost 1 base and J lost 6; bases outside the gene matches: 8. This CDR3 is CASSLLQLAGATEQYF. Here the CDR3 DNA reads TGTGCCAGCAGTTTATTACAACTAGCGGGAGCTACCGAGCAGTACTTC.

This clonotype was observed at least ten times. This sequence joins TRBV4-2 and TRBJ2-1, with 7 bases that match TRBD1. Germline values: CDR1 LGHNA, CDR2 YNFKEQ. V gave up 4 bases and J gave up 3 bases; unmatched junction bases: 6. This CDR3 has 15 amino acids. CDR3 sequence: CASSPGQALYNEQFF. For the CDR3, the DNA is TGTGCCAGCAGCCCCGGACAGGCCCTCTACAATGAGCAGTTCTTC.

V is TRBV28 and J is TRBJ2-4, with D maybe TRBD2 (5 bases). The germline V gene encodes CDR1 MDHEN and CDR2 SYDVKM. The CDR3 has 17 residues. The V gene lost 5 bases and the J gene lost 0 bases, with 17 bases spanning the gap. CDR3 sequence: CASSPVEGFLAKNIQYF. The CDR3 coding sequence is TGTGCCAGCAGTCCGGTCGAGGGTTTCCTAGCCAAAAACATTCAGTACTTC.

This clonotype was picked up a small number of times. V is TRBV4-1 and J is TRBJ2-7, with D perhaps TRBD2 (5 bases). There are 15 residues in the CDR3. The germline gives CDR1 MGHRA, CDR2 YSYEKL. V lost 1 base to trimming and J lost 2 bases, with 12 bases between them. In DNA, the CDR3 is TGCGCCAGCAGCCAAGCGGGATATACTACCTACGAGCAGTACGTC. Its protein is CASSQAGYTTYEQYV.

As concerns this clonotype: The CDR3 ends on some other residue instead of the conserved phenylalanine or tryptophan, so this is likely a read error. The rearrangement uses TRBV6-2 or TRBV6-3 and TRBJ2-1, with D unresolved. V was cut by 10 bases and J by 4 bases, with 20 bases left in between. The CDR3 is made up of 15 amino acids. Germline V CDR1 and CDR2: MNHEY, SVGEGT. In nucleotides, the CDR3 is TGTGCCATCTCACAGATTCCCGACCGGTACAATGAGCAGTTCTAC. Its protein is CAISQIPDRYNEQFY.

The chain carries TRBV4-3 and TRBJ1-2; unclear D gene. Looked up from germline, CDR1 is LGHNA and CDR2 is YSLEER. Trimming stripped 1 base from V and 8 bases from J, with 11 bases between. CDR3 size: 13 residues. The CDR3 spells CASSQVPRSGYTF. CDR3 DNA: TGCGCCAGCAGCCAAGTCCCTCGGAGCGGCTACACCTTC.

This clonotype was found many times. The genes are TRBV12-3 or TRBV12-4 and TRBJ1-2; D call uncertain. This CDR3 region has 14 residues. Trimming shortened V by 3 bases and J by 3 bases, and 11 bases separated the two germline ends. CDR3 amino acids: CASSLPGAYYGYTF. For the CDR3, the DNA is TGTGCCAGCAGTTTGCCAGGCGCCTACTATGGCTACACCTTC.

This clonotype was recorded many times. The V call is TRBV5-5, the J call TRBJ1-5; D is unresolved. Trimming stripped 0 bases from V and 9 bases from J, with 16 bases between. CDR1 SGHKS and CDR2 YYEKEE come from the germline V gene (reference sequence). This CDR3 region has 15 residues. The CDR3 sequence is CASSLEDGARRPQHF. CDR3 nucleotides: TGTGCCAGCAGCTTGGAGGACGGAGCAAGGCGGCCCCAGCATTTT.

This clonotype was seen many times. The V call is TRBV27, the J call TRBJ2-3; no clear D. CDR3 length: 12 residues. CDR1 MNHEY and CDR2 SMNVEV come from the germline V gene (reference sequence). V was trimmed by 3 bases and J by 6 bases, leaving 7 bases between them. The CDR3 DNA is TGTGCCAGCAGTTTGCTCCCCGATACGCAGTATTTT. It is translated as CASSLLPDTQYF.

The rearrangement joins TRBV5-1 to TRBJ2-7; D is unclear. Germline assignment: CDR1 SGHRS and CDR2 YFSETQ. This CDR3 is 15 amino acids long. Trimming stripped 0 bases from V and 5 bases from J, with 15 bases between. The CDR3 is CASSLEGGSSDEQYV. The CDR3 DNA reads as TGCGCCAGCAGCTTGGAGGGTGGATCTTCGGACGAGCAGTACGTC.

In this sample, this clonotype turned up a few times. The rearrangement uses TRBV10-3 and TRBJ2-3, with 11 bases identical to TRBD2. V was clipped by 2 bases and J by 5 bases; unmatched bases: 6. The CDR3 has 16 residues. Germline V CDR1 and CDR2: ENHRY, SYGVKD. The CDR3 nucleotides are TGTGCCATCAGTGAGCTAGCGGGGGGATTGCGAGATACGCAGTATTTT. Translation gives CAISELAGGLRDTQYF.

This clonotype was seen ten or more times. V usage is TRBV20-1 and J usage is TRBJ2-2; D is uncertain. The CDR3 loop spans 14 amino acids. CDR1 and CDR2 (germline): DFQATT, SNEGSKA (reference sequence). V gave up 1 base and J gave up 1 base, with 7 bases separating them. In DNA form, the CDR3 reads TGCAGTGCTAGAGTCACTGGGAACACCGGGGAGCTGTTTTTT. Its protein product is CSARVTGNTGELFF.

This clonotype was recorded at least ten times. V gene TRBV6-1 combines with J gene TRBJ2-2; D gene unclear. V dropped 8 bases and J dropped 3 bases, with 7 bases sitting between them. CDR1 is MNHNS and CDR2 is SASEGT in the germline V gene. This CDR3 has 12 amino acids. The CDR3 DNA reads as TGTGCCAGCCTGGTTGACACCGGGGAGCTGTTTTTT. Translated, it gives CASLVDTGELFF.

In its sample, this clonotype was seen a few times. V gene TRBV28 combines with J gene TRBJ2-7; TRBD2 might be the D (6 bases). The germline V gene has CDR1 MDHEN and CDR2 SYDVKM. The CDR3 loop spans 15 amino acids. Trimming took off 6 bases at V and 5 bases at J, with 20 bases between the two ends. CDR3 region: CASSPERIGGDEQYF. The DNA for the CDR3 is TGTGCCAGCAGCCCTGAACGGATTGGAGGGGACGAGCAGTACTTC.

This clonotype was recorded many times. The chain recombines TRBV12-3 or TRBV12-4 with TRBJ2-7; no reliable D call. V dropped 8 bases and J dropped 4 bases, with 9 bases sitting between them. The CDR3 totals 11 residues. CDR3 DNA: TGTGCCAGCGGAACCCCTTACGAGCAGTACGTC. Translation: CASGTPYEQYV.

This clonotype was observed a handful of times. J is TRBJ2-7 and V is TRBV20-1; D ambiguous. This CDR3 has 15 amino acids. Germline lookup yields CDR1 DFQATT and CDR2 SNEGSKA (reference sequence). The V gene lost 5 bases and the J gene lost 2 bases, with 19 bases spanning the gap. CDR3 residues: CSAPPRLANTYEQYF. The CDR3 DNA is TGCAGTGCTCCCCCTAGGTTGGCAAATACCTACGAGCAGTACTTC.

This rearrangement joins TRBV27 to TRBJ2-7; D unclear. V lost 5 bases to trimming and J lost 1 base, with 9 bases between them. Per germline, CDR1 MNHEY and CDR2 SMNVEV (reference sequence). This CDR3 has 13 residues. The chain's CDR3 is CASSPYPSYEQYV. The CDR3 nucleotides read TGTGCCAGCAGTCCCTACCCTTCCTACGAGCAGTACGTC.

The rearrangement uses TRBV29-1 and TRBJ2-7; TRBD1 agrees at 11 bases. The CDR3 is 15 residues long. The germline V gene encodes CDR1 SQVTM and CDR2 ANQGSEA. Germline trimming cut 3 bases from V and 3 bases from J; bases unmatched to any gene: 7. The CDR3 sequence: CSVDTTGTGGYEQYF. For the CDR3, the DNA is TGCAGCGTTGACACAACCGGGACAGGGGGCTACGAGCAGTACTTC.

This clonotype was seen many times. This chain uses TRBV5-1 with TRBJ2-3, with D perhaps given as TRBD1 or TRBD2 (5 bases each). This CDR3 has 15 residues. Trimming removed 4 bases from V and 1 base from J, with 13 bases in between. Germline lookup yields CDR1 SGHRS and CDR2 YFSETQ. CDR3 region: CASSPSLGGTDTQYF. CDR3 in DNA: TGCGCCAGCAGCCCCTCATTGGGGGGCACAGATACGCAGTATTTT.

This clonotype was seen a few times. This chain joins TRBV5-5 and TRBJ2-1; weak D call: TRBD2 (7 bases). The germline gives CDR1 SGHKS, CDR2 YYEKEE (reference sequence). V dropped 2 bases and J dropped 5 bases, with 14 bases sitting between them. CDR3 size: 15 residues. The CDR3 region is CASSFRGEGHNEQFF. In DNA, the CDR3 is TGTGCCAGCAGCTTTAGGGGGGAGGGACACAATGAGCAGTTCTTC.

This clonotype was found many times. The V and J genes are TRBV6-5 and TRBJ1-2; unclear D gene. This CDR3 spans 13 amino acids. Germline loops: CDR1 MNHEY, CDR2 SVGAGI. The V and J ends lost 2 bases and 1 base respectively, with 5 bases between them. In nucleotides, the CDR3 is TGTGCCAGCAGTTACCAGGTTAACTATGGCTACACCTTC. Amino acids: CASSYQVNYGYTF.

CDR3 in DNA: TGTGCCAGCAGTTCAACGGCAGGGCCGGGCGGTGGCTACACCTTC. Protein product: CASSSTAGPGGGYTF. This chain connects TRBV28 to TRBJ1-2; D may be TRBD1 (5 bases). Germline assignment: CDR1 MDHEN and CDR2 SYDVKM. This CDR3 spans 15 amino acids. Trimming stripped 4 bases from V and 7 bases from J, with 19 bases between.

The CDR3, as DNA: TGTGCCAGCACTACAGGGGGCCCAGATACGCAGTATTTT. This codes for CASTTGGPDTQYF. The chain links TRBV6-1 to TRBJ2-3; 9 positions match TRBD1. The CDR3 loop spans 13 amino acids. Germline assignment: CDR1 MNHNS and CDR2 SASEGT. V was clipped by 7 bases and J by 4 bases; unmatched bases: 3.

This clonotype was seen a handful of times. The chain couples TRBV14 to TRBJ2-1; D is unclear. V lost 0 bases and J lost 6, with 6 bases in between. Germline V lookup: CDR1 SGHDN, CDR2 FVKESK. The length of the CDR3 is 13 residues. CDR3 nucleotide sequence: TGTGCCAGCAGCCAAGATATCATCAATGAGCAGTTCTTC. Protein: CASSQDIINEQFF.